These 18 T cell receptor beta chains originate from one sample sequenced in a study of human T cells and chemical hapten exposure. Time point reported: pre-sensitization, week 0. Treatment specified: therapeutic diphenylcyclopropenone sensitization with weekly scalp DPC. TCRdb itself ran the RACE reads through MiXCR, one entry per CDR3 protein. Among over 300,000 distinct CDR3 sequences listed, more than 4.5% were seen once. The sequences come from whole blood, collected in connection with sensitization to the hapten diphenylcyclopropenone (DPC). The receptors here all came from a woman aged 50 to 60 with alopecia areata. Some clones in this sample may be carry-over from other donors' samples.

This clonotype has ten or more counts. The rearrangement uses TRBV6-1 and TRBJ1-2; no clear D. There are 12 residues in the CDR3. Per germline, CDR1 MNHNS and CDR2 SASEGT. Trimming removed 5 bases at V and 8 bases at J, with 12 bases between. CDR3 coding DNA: TGTGCCAGCAGTCCAAGAGGCGGAGGCTACACCTTC. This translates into CASSPRGGGYTF.

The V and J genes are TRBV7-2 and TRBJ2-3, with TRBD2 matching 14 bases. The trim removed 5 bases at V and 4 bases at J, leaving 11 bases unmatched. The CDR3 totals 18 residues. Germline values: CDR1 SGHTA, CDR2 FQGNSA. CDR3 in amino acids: CASSARTSGGPYPDTQYF. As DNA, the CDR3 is TGTGCCAGCAGCGCCCGGACTAGCGGGGGGCCTTACCCAGATACGCAGTATTTT.

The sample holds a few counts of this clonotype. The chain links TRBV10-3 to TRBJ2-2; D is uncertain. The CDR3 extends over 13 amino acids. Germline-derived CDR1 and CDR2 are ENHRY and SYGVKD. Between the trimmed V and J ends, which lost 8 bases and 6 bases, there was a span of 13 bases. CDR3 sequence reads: CAIGPPEAGELFF. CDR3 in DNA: TGTGCCATCGGGCCCCCCGAGGCCGGGGAGCTGTTTTTT.

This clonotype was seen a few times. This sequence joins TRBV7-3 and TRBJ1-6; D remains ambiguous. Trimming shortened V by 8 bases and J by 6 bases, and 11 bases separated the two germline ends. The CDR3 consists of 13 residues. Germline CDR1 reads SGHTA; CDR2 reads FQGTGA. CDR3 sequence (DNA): TGTGCCAGCTCTTCCCTTCTTAATTCACCCCTCCACTTT. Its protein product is CASSSLLNSPLHF.

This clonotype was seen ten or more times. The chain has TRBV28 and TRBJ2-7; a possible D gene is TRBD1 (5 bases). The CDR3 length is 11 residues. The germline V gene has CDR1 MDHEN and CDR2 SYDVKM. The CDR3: CKGQTEYEQYF. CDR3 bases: TGTAAGGGGCAGACTGAGTACGAGCAGTACTTC.

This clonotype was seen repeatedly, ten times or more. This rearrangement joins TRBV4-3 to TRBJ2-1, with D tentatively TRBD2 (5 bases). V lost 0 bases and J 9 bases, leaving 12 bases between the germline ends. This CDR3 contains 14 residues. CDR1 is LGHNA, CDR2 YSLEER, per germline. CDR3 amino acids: CASSQDSRGIEQFF. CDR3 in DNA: TGCGCCAGCAGCCAAGATTCAAGAGGGATTGAGCAGTTCTTC.

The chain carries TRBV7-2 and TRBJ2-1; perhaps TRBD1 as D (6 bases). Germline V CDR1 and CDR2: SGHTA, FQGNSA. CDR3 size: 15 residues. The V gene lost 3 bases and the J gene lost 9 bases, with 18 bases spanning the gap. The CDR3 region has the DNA TGTGCCAGCAGCTTCTTCCCACAACAGGGCACTGAGCAGTTCTTC. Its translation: CASSFFPQQGTEQFF.

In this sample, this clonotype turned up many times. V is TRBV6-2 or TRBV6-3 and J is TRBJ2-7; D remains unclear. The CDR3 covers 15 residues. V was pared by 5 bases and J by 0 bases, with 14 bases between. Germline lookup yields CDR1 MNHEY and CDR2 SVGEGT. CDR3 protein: CASSTPTRGSYEQYF. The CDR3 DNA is TGTGCCAGCAGTACCCCGACTCGTGGCTCCTACGAGCAGTACTTC.

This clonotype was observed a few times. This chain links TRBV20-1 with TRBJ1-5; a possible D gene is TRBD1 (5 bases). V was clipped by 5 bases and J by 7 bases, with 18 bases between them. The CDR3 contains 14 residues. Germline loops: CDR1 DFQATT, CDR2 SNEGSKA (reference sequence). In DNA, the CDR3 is TGCAGTGCTCGGGGACCAGCTATTCCACAGCCCCAGCATTTT. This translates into CSARGPAIPQPQHF.

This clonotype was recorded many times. The CDR3 sequence is CSVDRVETQYF. CDR3 in DNA: TGCAGCGTTGACAGGGTGGAGACCCAGTACTTC. The rearrangement joins TRBV29-1 to TRBJ2-5; D is perhaps TRBD1 (5 bases). From germline, CDR1 is SQVTM and CDR2 ANQGSEA. Trimming left V 3 bases short and J 5 bases short, with 7 bases between. This CDR3 comprises 11 residues.

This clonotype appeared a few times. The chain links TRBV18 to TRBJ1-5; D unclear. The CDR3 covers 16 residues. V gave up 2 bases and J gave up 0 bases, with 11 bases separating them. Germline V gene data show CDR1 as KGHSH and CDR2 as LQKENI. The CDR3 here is CASSPRPTDSNQPQHF. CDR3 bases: TGTGCCAGCTCACCAAGACCTACCGATAGCAATCAGCCCCAGCATTTT.

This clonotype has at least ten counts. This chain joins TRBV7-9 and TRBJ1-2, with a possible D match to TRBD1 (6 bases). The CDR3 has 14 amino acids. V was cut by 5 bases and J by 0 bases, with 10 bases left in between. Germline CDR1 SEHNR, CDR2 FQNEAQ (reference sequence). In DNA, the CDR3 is TGTGCCAGCAGCGAGGGGGAGGCTAACTATGGCTACACCTTC. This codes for CASSEGEANYGYTF.

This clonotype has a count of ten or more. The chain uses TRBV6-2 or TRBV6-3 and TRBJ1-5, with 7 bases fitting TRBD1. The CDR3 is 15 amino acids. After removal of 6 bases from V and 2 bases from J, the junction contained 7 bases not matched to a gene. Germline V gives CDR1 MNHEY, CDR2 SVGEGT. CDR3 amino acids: CASSRQGLGNQPQHF. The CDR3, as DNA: TGTGCCAGCAGCCGACAGGGTTTGGGCAATCAGCCCCAGCATTTT.

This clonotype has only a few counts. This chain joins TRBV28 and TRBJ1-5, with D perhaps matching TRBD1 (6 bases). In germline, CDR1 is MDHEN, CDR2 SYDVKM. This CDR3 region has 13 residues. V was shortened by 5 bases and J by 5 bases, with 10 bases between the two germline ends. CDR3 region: CASSIYRDQPQHF. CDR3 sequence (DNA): TGTGCCAGCAGTATCTACAGGGATCAGCCCCAGCATTTT.

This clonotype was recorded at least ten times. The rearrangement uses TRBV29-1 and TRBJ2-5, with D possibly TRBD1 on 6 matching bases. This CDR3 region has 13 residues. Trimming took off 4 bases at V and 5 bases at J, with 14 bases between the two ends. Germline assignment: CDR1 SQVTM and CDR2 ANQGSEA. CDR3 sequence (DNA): TGCAGCGTTGCTCCCAGGGGTGGGGAGACCCAGTACTTC. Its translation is CSVAPRGGETQYF.

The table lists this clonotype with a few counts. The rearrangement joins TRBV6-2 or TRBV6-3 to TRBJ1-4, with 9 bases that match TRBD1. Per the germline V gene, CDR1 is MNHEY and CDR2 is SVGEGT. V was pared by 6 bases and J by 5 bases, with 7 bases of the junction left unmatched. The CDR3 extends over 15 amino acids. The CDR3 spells CASSPDRGRNEKLFF. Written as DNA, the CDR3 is TGTGCCAGCAGCCCCGACAGGGGGAGGAATGAAAAACTGTTTTTT.

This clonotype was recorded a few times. The CDR3 bases are TGTGCCAGCAGGACAGGGTCGGACGAGCAGTACTTC. Translated: CASRTGSDEQYF. The chain carries TRBV27 and TRBJ2-7; TRBD1 matches at 7 bases. The germline gives CDR1 MNHEY, CDR2 SMNVEV (reference sequence). Losses at the gene ends were 6 bases for V and 5 bases for J; bases not matched to a gene: 4. CDR3 length: 12 residues.

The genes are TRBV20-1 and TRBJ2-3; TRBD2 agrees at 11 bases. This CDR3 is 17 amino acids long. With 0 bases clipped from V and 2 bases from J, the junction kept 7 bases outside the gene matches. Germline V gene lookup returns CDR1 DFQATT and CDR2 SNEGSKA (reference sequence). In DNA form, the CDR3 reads TGCAGTGCTAGAGATTTAGCTAGCGGGGGGTACACAGATACGCAGTATTTT. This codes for CSARDLASGGYTDTQYF.